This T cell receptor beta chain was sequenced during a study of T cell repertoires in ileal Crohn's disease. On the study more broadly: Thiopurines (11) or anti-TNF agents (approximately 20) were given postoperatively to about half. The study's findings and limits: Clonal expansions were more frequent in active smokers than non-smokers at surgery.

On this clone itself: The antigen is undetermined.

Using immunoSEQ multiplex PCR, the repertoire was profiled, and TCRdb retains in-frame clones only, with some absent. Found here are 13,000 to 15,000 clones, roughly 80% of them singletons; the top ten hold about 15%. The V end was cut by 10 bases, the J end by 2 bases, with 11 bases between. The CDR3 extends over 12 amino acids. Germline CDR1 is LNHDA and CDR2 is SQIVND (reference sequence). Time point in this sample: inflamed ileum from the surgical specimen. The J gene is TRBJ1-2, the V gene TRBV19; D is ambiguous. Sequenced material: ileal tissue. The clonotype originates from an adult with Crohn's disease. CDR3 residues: CATGPPNYGYTF. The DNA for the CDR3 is TGTGCCACTGGACCGCCCAACTATGGCTACACCTTC.